One sample yielded the 6 T cell receptor beta chains listed below, sequenced in a study of cytomegalovirus exposure and HLA in healthy donors. 60 Vbeta and 13 Jbeta primers were used in PCR. Only in-frame clones appear in the TCRdb table, and some are missing; sequencing was by immunoSEQ multiplex PCR. The data hold about 130,000 clones, with around 75% observed a single time. Sequenced sample: PBMCs. All receptors derive from a man aged 55 to 70 in good health and CMV-seropositive.

The V gene is TRBV9, the J gene TRBJ2-7; D is ambiguous. The CDR3 is 16 amino acids. Germline V gene sequence: CDR1 SGDLS, CDR2 YYNGEE. Between the trimmed V and J ends, which lost 0 bases and 2 bases, there was a span of 15 bases. In nucleotides, the CDR3 is TGTGCCAGCAGCGTAGAGGTCAGGATAACCCCCTACGAGCAGTACTTC. Its protein is CASSVEVRITPYEQYF.

This chain links TRBV6-6 with TRBJ2-7, with D hard to call. This CDR3 region has 12 residues. The ends were cut back, 4 bases at V and 2 bases at J, with 6 bases in the middle. Germline V gene sequence: CDR1 MNHNY, CDR2 SVGAGI (reference sequence). CDR3 residues: CASSSSTYEQYF. The CDR3 DNA reads TGTGCCAGCAGTTCCTCTACCTACGAGCAGTACTTC.

This chain joins TRBV9 and TRBJ2-1, with TRBD1 matching over 10 bases. V lost 2 bases and J lost 2; bases outside the gene matches: 1. Germline values: CDR1 SGDLS, CDR2 YYNGEE. CDR3 size: 15 residues. CDR3 nucleotide sequence: TGTGCCAGCAGCGTCGGGACAGGGGCCTACAATGAGCAGTTCTTC. Amino acids: CASSVGTGAYNEQFF.

The chain carries TRBV5-6 and TRBJ1-2; D is ambiguous. Germline loops: CDR1 SGHDT, CDR2 YYEEEE. The CDR3 is 12 amino acids. The ends were cut back, 0 bases at V and 6 bases at J, with 6 bases in the middle. CDR3 region: CASSLGRNGYTF. Written as DNA, the CDR3 is TGTGCCAGCAGCTTGGGGAGAAATGGCTACACCTTC.

CDR3 bases: TGTGCCAGCAGCTCCCCCCGGGGGGGGGCGAACACCGGGGAGCTGTTTTTT. It specifies CASSSPRGGANTGELFF. The genes are TRBV9 and TRBJ2-2; TRBD2 aligns across 8 bases. The CDR3 runs 17 residues. The junction had 8 bases not matched to a gene; V was cut back by 4 bases and J by 0 bases. Looked up from germline, CDR1 is SGDLS and CDR2 is YYNGEE.

The rearrangement links TRBV5-4 to TRBJ1-1, with 9 bases aligning to TRBD1. In germline, CDR1 is SGHNT, CDR2 YYREEE (reference sequence). The CDR3 covers 13 residues. Trimming cost V 3 bases and J 6 bases; bases outside gene matches: 3. The CDR3 DNA follows: TGTGCCAGCAGCTGGACAGGGGAATCTGAAGCTTTCTTT. As protein: CASSWTGESEAFF.